Below, one T cell receptor beta chain is given with its context. The target antigen is unknown. The record originates from a study of shared clonotypes between healthy human individuals. Study summary: A donor's plate count was three for CD4 naive and three for CD4 memory; CD8 naive had two and CD8 memory one. General study results and limits: Naive subsets tended to show greater estimated richness than memory subsets.

Naive CD8 isolation took CD45RO-negative cells positively selected for CCR7 and excluded terminally differentiated effector memory CD45RA+ cells. The CDR3 sequence is 15 residues long. Germline values: CDR1 MNHEY, CDR2 SMNVEV (reference sequence). V shed 3 bases and J 7 bases; nucleotides not matched to a gene: 8. The assay used deep level. Clones were sequenced by immunoSEQ multiplex PCR, and TCRdb holds only the in-frame ones, with some missing. The sample has about 2.1 million clones, around 93% seen once. The origin of this receptor is a man younger than 35 in good health. Some clones in this sample may be carry-over from other donors' samples. This chain connects TRBV27 to TRBJ2-1; the match to TRBD1 covers 8 bases. Sequenced: naive CD8+ T cells from PBMCs. CDR3 DNA sequence: TGTGCCAGCAGTTTGATACAGGGGGTAGGGAATGAGCAGTTCTTC. Translation gives CASSLIQGVGNEQFF.